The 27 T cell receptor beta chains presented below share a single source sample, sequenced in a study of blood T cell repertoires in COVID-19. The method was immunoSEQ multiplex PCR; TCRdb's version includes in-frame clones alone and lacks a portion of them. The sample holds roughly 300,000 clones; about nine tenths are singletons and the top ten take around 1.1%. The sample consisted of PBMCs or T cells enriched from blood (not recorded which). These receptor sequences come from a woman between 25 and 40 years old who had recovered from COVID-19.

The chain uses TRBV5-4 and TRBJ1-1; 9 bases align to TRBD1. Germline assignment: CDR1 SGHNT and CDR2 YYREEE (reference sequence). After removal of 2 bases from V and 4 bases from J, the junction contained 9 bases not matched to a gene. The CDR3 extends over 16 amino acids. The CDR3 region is CASSFRDRVGGTEAFF. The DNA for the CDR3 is TGTGCCAGCAGCTTCCGGGACAGGGTTGGTGGCACTGAAGCTTTCTTT.

The CDR3 bases are TGTGCCAGCAGCTACACCTCGGGACTAGCGGGTAGTAATGAGCAGTTCTTC. Translation: CASSYTSGLAGSNEQFF. The chain joins TRBV7-3 to TRBJ2-1, with TRBD2 matching 12 bases. The germline V gene has CDR1 SGHTA and CDR2 FQGTGA. The CDR3 extends over 17 amino acids. J gave up 7 bases and V 4 bases, and 11 bases lay outside the gene matches.

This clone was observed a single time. The CDR3 here is CASLSGWTENTGELFF. CDR3 DNA: TGTGCCAGCCTATCTGGGTGGACTGAGAACACCGGGGAGCTGTTTTTT. V is TRBV19 and J is TRBJ2-2; D is perhaps TRBD2 (5 bases). Trimming removed 9 bases from V and 1 base from J, with 18 bases in between. Germline assignment: CDR1 LNHDA and CDR2 SQIVND (reference sequence). This CDR3 is 16 amino acids long.

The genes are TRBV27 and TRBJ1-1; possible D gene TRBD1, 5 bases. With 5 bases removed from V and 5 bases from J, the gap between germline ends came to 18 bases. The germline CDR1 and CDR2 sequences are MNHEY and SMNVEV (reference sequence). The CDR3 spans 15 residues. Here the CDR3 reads CASSLATPGVTEAFF. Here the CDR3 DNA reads TGTGCCAGCAGTCTCGCGACTCCGGGGGTGACTGAAGCTTTCTTT.

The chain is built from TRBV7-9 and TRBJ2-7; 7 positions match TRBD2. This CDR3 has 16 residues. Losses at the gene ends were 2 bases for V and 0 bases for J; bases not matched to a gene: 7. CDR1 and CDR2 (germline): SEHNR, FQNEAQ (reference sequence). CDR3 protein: CASSLIPAGSSYEQYF. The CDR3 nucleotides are TGTGCCAGCAGCTTAATTCCAGCGGGGTCCTCCTACGAGCAGTACTTC.

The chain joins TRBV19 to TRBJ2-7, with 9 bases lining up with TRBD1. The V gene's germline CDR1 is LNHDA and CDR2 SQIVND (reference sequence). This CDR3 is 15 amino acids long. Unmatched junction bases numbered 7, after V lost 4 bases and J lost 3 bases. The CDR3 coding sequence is TGTGCCAGTAGTACCGCGGGACAGGGCCTCTACGAGCAGTACTTC. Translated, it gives CASSTAGQGLYEQYF. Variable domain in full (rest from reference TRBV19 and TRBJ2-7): DGGITQSPKYLFRKEGQNVTLSCEQNLNHDAMYWYRQDPGQGLRLIYYSQIVNDFQKGDIAEGYSVSREKKESFPLTVTSAQKNPTAFYLCASSTAGQGLYEQYFGPGTRLTVT.

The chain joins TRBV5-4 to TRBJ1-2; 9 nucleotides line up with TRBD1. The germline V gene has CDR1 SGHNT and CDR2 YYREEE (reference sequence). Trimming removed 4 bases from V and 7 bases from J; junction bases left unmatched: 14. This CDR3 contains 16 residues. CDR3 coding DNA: TGTGCCAGCAGCCAATTACAGGGGGCGCGGACTCTTGGCTACACCTTC. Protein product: CASSQLQGARTLGYTF.

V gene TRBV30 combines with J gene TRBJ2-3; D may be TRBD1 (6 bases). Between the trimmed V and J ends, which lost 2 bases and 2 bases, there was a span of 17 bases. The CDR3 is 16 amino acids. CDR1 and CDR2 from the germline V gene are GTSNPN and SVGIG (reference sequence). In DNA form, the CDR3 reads TGTGCCTGGAGTTCGTGGACAGACCTTAACACAGATACGCAGTATTTT. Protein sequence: CAWSSWTDLNTDTQYF.

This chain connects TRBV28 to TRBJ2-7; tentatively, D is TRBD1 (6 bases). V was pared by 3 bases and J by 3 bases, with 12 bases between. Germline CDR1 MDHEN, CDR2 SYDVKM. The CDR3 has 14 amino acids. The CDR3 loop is CASSFSGDYYEQYF. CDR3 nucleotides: TGTGCCAGCAGTTTCTCAGGGGATTACTACGAGCAGTACTTC.

The CDR3 reads CASSKARTGGPEKLFF. Here the CDR3 DNA reads TGTGCCAGCAGCAAAGCCCGGACAGGGGGCCCTGAAAAACTGTTTTTT. The chain uses TRBV21-1 and TRBJ1-4; TRBD1, the D gene given by the table, was not confirmed from the DNA. TRBV21-1 is shown as a pseudogene. The CDR3 spans 16 residues.

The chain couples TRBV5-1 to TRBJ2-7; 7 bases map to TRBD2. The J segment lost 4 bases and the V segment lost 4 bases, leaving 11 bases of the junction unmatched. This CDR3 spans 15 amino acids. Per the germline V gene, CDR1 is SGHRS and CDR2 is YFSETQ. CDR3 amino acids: CASSTVGGRIYEQYF. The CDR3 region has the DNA TGCGCCAGCAGCACGGTGGGCGGGAGAATTTACGAGCAGTACTTC.

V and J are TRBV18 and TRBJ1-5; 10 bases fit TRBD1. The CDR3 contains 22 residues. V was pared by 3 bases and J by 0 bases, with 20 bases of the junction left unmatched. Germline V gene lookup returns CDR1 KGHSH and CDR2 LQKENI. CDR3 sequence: CASSPTYRAATGGTYSNQPQHF. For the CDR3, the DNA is TGTGCCAGCTCACCCACGTATCGGGCAGCGACAGGGGGCACTTATAGCAATCAGCCCCAGCATTTT.

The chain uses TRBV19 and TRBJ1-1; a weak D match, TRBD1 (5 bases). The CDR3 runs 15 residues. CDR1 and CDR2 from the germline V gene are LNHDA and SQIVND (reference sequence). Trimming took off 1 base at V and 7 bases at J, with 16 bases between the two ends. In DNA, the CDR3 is TGTGCCAGTAGTATAGTCCCAGGGAGGAAGAATGAAGCTTTCTTT. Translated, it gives CASSIVPGRKNEAFF.

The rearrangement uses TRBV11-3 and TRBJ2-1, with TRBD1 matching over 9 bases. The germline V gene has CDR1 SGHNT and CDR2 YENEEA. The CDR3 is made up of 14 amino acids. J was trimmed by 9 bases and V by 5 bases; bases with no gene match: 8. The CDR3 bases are TGTGCCAGCAGCGGTCCGGGACAGGGTAGTGAGCAGTTCTTC. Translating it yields CASSGPGQGSEQFF. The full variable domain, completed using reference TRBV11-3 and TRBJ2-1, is EAGVVQSPRYKIIEKKQPVAFWCNPISGHNTLYWYLQNLGQGPELLIRYENEEAVDDSQLPKDRFSAERLKGVDSTLKIQPAELGDSAVYLCASSGPGQGSEQFFGPGTRLTVL.

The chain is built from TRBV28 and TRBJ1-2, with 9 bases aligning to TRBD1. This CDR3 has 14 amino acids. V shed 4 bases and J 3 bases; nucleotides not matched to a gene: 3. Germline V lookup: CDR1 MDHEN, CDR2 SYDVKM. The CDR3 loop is CASSSDRGYYGYTF. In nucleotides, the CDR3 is TGTGCCAGCAGTTCCGACAGGGGGTACTATGGCTACACCTTC.

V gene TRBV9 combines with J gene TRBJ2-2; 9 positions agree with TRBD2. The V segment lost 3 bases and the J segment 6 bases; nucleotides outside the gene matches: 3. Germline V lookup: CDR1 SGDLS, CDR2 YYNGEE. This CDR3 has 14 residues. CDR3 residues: CASSEGLASGELFF. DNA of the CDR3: TGTGCCAGCAGCGAGGGACTAGCATCCGGGGAGCTGTTTTTT.

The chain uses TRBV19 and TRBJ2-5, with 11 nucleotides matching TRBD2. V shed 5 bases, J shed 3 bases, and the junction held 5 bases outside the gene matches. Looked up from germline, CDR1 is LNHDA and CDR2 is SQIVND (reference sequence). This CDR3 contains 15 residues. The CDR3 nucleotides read TGTGCCAGTAGTCCATCTAGCGGGAGGAAAGAGACCCAGTACTTC. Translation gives CASSPSSGRKETQYF.

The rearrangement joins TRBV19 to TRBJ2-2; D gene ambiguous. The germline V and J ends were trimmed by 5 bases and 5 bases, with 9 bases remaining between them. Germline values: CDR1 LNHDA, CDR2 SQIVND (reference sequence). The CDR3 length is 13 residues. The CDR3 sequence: CASSPDETGELFF. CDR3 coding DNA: TGTGCCAGTAGTCCCGATGAGACCGGGGAGCTGTTTTTT.

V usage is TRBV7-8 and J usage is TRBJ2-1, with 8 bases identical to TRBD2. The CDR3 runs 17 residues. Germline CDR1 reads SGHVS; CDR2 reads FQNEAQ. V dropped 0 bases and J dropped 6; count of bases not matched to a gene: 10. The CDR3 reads CASSLARWASGSNEQFF. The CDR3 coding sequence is TGTGCCAGCAGCTTAGCGAGGTGGGCTAGCGGGTCCAATGAGCAGTTCTTC.

The CDR3 DNA sequence: TGCAGCGTTGAAGGGACTAGCGGACAGAGCTCCTACGAGCAGTACTTC. Amino acid sequence: CSVEGTSGQSSYEQYF. The chain couples TRBV29-1 to TRBJ2-7, with 10 bases that match TRBD2. The CDR3 covers 16 residues. The ends lost 1 base at V and 0 bases at J; junction bases unmatched: 6. The germline gives CDR1 SQVTM, CDR2 ANQGSEA.

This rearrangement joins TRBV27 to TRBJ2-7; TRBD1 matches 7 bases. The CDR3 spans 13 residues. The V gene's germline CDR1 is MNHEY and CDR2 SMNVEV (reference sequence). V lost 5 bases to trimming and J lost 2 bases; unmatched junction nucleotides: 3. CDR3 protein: CASSPRGPYEQYF. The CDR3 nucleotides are TGTGCCAGCAGTCCTAGGGGGCCCTACGAGCAGTACTTC.

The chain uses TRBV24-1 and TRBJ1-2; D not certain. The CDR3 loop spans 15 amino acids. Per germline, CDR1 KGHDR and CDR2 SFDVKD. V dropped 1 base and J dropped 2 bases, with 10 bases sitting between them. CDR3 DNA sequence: TGTGCCACCAGTGATTTAGATGGGCCAAACTATGGCTACACCTTC. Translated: CATSDLDGPNYGYTF.

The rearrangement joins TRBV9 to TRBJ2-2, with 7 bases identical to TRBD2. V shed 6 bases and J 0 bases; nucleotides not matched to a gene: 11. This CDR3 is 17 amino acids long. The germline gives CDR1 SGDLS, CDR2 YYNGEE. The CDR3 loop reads CASTPRGSGANTGELFF. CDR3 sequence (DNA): TGTGCCAGCACCCCGCGAGGGAGCGGGGCGAACACCGGGGAGCTGTTTTTT. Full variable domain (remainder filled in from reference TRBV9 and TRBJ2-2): DSGVTQTPKHLITATGQRVTLRCSPRSGDLSVYWYQQSLDQGLQFLIQYYNGEERAKGNILERFSAQQFPDLHSELNLSSLELGDSALYFCASTPRGSGANTGELFFGEGSRLTVL.

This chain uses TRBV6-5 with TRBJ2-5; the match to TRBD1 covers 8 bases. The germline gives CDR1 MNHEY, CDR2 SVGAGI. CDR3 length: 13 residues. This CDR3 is CTWAGGNWETQYF. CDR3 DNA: TGTACCTGGGCAGGGGGCAATTGGGAGACCCAGTACTTC.

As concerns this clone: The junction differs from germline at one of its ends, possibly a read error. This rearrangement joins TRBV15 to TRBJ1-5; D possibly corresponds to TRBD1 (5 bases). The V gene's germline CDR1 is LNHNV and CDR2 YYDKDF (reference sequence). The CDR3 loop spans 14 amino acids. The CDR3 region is CATSRDRLNQPQHF. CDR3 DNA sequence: TGTGCCACCAGCCGAGACAGACTAAATCAGCCCCAGCATTTT. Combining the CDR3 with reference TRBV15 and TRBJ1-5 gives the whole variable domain DAMVIQNPRYQVTQFGKPVTLSCSQTLNHNVMYWYQQKSSQAPKLLFHYYDKDFNNEADTPDNFQSRRPNTSFCFLDIRSPGLGDTAMYLCATSRDRLNQPQHFGDGTRLSIL.

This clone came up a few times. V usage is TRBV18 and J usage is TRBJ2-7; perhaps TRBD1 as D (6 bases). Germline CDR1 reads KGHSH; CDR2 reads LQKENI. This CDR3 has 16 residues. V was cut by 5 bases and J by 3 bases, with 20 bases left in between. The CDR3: CASSSITTGLSYEQYF. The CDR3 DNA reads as TGTGCCAGCTCATCCATAACAACAGGGCTCAGCTACGAGCAGTACTTC.

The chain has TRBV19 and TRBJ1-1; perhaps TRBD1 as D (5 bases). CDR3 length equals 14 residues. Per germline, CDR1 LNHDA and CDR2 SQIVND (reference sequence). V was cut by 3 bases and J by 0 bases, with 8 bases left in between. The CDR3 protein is CASSIQGMNTEAFF. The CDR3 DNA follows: TGTGCCAGTAGTATCCAGGGCATGAACACTGAAGCTTTCTTT.